The rows below give T cell receptor beta chains drawn from one sample of a study of cytomegalovirus exposure and HLA in healthy donors. Only in-frame clones appear in the TCRdb table, and some are missing; sequencing was by immunoSEQ multiplex PCR. The table lists nearly 200,000 clones, about 90% of them singletons, with over 1% in the top ten. The specimen was PBMCs. These receptors were collected from a young man in good health and CMV-seronegative. Each CDR3 is given with its conserved first and last residue. A D gene is named only where the DNA matches it firmly. Size values are once, few and many counts, or a class for expanded clones, and some rows have none.

d_gene,v_gene,j_gene,abundance,len,CDR3aa,CDR3nt
TRBD1,TRBV7-9,TRBJ1-1,.,15,CASSPRTGENTEAFF,TGTGCCAGCAGCCCCCGGACAGGGGAGAACACTGAAGCTTTCTTT
.,TRBV4-1,TRBJ1-4,few,16,CASSQEAATSGEKLFF,TGCGCCAGCAGCCAAGAAGCGGCGACGTCTGGCGAAAAACTGTTTTTT
.,TRBV9,TRBJ1-1,.,13,CASSVSMNTEAFF,TGTGCCAGCAGCGTCTCTATGAACACTGAAGCTTTCTTT
TRBD1,TRBV28,TRBJ1-2,once,14,CASRRGQGAYGYTF,TGTGCCAGCAGGCGGGGACAGGGGGCTTATGGCTACACCTTC
.,TRBV11-2,TRBJ1-2,.,15,CASSSPFEADYGYTF,TGTGCCAGCAGCTCCCCATTTGAGGCGGACTATGGCTACACCTTC
TRBD2,TRBV6-4,TRBJ2-2,once,14,CATRSGRNTGELFF,TGTGCCACCCGCAGCGGGAGAAACACCGGGGAGCTGTTTTTT
TRBD1,TRBV5-6,TRBJ2-5,few,14,CASSSKQGPETQYF,TGTGCCAGCAGCTCGAAACAGGGGCCAGAGACCCAGTACTTC
TRBD2,TRBV7-7,TRBJ2-7,few,15,CASSTGTSGSHEQYF,TGTGCTAGCAGCACCGGGACTAGCGGGAGCCACGAGCAGTACTTC
.,TRBV7-8,TRBJ1-5,.,17,CASSPRTRLEGNQPQHF,TGCGCCAGCAGCCCGAGGACCAGACTAGAGGGCAATCAGCCCCAGCATTTT
TRBD1,TRBV29-1,TRBJ2-1,few,15,CSVERRDRGPGEQFF,TGCAGCGTTGAACGCCGGGACAGGGGGCCGGGTGAGCAGTTCTTC
TRBD2,TRBV16,TRBJ2-3,.,16,CASSHPIAGGPDTQYF,TGTGCCAGCAGCCATCCTATAGCGGGAGGGCCAGATACGCAGTATTTT
.,TRBV5-1,TRBJ2-2,.,17,CASSFAELYRNTGELFF,TGCGCCAGCAGCTTCGCTGAGTTATACCGGAACACCGGGGAGCTGTTTTTT
.,TRBV27,TRBJ1-5,.,15,CASSPRAGRNHPQHF,TGTGCCAGCAGTCCCCGGGCGGGCCGCAATCATCCCCAGCATTTT
TRBD2,TRBV5-1,TRBJ2-2,.,17,CASSPRLAGGDTGELFF,TGCGCCAGCAGCCCGCGACTAGCGGGAGGGGACACCGGGGAGCTGTTTTTT
.,TRBV30,TRBJ2-1,.,13,CAWSVRGLDEQFF,TGTGCCTGGAGTGTGCGGGGGCTCGATGAGCAGTTCTTC
.,TRBV10-1,TRBJ2-2,.,14,CASRPGANTGELFF,TGCGCCAGCAGACCCGGGGCGAACACCGGGGAGCTGTTTTTT
TRBD2,TRBV9,TRBJ2-1,.,14,CASSALAGYNEQFF,TGTGCCAGCAGCGCACTAGCGGGGTACAATGAGCAGTTCTTC
TRBD2,TRBV30,TRBJ2-1,.,13,CAWRIAGGSLKFF,TGTGCCTGGAGAATAGCGGGAGGATCCTTGAAGTTCTTC
TRBD1,TRBV28,TRBJ2-7,.,16,CASSFAPSTGEYEQYF,TGTGCCAGCAGTTTCGCCCCCTCGACAGGGGAGTACGAGCAGTACTTC
.,TRBV2,TRBJ2-3,few,15,CASSRTEPSTDTQYF,TGTGCCAGCAGTAGGACAGAGCCTAGCACAGATACGCAGTATTTT
.,TRBV13,TRBJ2-7,.,12,CASSLLYNEQYF,TGTGCCAGCAGCTTATTGTACAACGAGCAGTACTTC
.,TRBV6-1,TRBJ1-5,.,15,CASSLPRRNNQPQHF,TGTGCCAGCAGTTTGCCCCGGAGAAACAATCAGCCCCAGCATTTT
TRBD1,TRBV19,TRBJ2-7,.,12,CASGQGVGEQYF,TGTGCCAGCGGACAGGGTGTAGGCGAGCAGTACTTC